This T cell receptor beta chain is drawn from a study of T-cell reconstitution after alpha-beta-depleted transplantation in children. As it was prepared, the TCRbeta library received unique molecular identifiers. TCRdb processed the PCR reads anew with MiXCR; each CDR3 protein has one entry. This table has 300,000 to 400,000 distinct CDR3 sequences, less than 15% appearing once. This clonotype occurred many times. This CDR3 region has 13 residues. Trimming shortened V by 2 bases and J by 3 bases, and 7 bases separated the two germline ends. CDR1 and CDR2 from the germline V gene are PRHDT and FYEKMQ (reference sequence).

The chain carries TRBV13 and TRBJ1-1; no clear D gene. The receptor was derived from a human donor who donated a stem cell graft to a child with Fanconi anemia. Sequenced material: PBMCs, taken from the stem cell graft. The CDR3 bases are TGTGCCAGCAGCTTATTGCTGGACACTGAAGCTTTCTTT. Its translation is CASSLLLDTEAFF.